This is a list of T cell receptor beta chains from one sample in a study of T cell responses to AZD1222 COVID-19 vaccine. Data came from immunoSEQ multiplex PCR; TCRdb stores just in-frame clones and leaves some out. The sample lists around 140,000 clones; 75% to 95% were seen once. The specimen comprised peripheral blood, sampled 28 days after the second AZD1222 dose. These receptors all stem from an adult who received the AZD1222 COVID-19 vaccine. Each CDR3 is given with its conserved first and last residue. Each record gives: V gene, D gene, J gene, clone size, CDR3 DNA, CDR3 protein. D genes are given only for firm matches. Clone size is given for some rows only: seen once, a few or many times, or a class if the clone is expanded.

v_gene: TRBV19; d_gene: -; j_gene: TRBJ1-2; abundance: -; CDR3nt: TGTGCCAGTAGTATAAGGCAGCCAAATGGCTACACCTTC; CDR3aa: CASSIRQPNGYTF
v_gene: TRBV29-1; d_gene: TRBD1; j_gene: TRBJ1-2; abundance: -; CDR3nt: TGCAGCGTTGATTCGCGAGGGACAGGGGAAGACTATGGCTACACCTTC; CDR3aa: CSVDSRGTGEDYGYTF
v_gene: TRBV7-2; d_gene: -; j_gene: TRBJ1-2; abundance: -; CDR3nt: TGTGCCAGCAGCTTAGCTCGCAAAGAATTATATGGCTACACCTTC; CDR3aa: CASSLARKELYGYTF
v_gene: TRBV2; d_gene: TRBD1; j_gene: TRBJ2-7; abundance: -; CDR3nt: TGTGCCAGCAGTCCTGCCATAGGACAGGGGGCCGAGCAGTACTTC; CDR3aa: CASSPAIGQGAEQYF
v_gene: TRBV6-2/TRBV6-3; d_gene: -; j_gene: TRBJ1-2; abundance: once; CDR3nt: TGTGCCAGCAGTCTAGCCGGGACGGCATATGGCTACACCTTC; CDR3aa: CASSLAGTAYGYTF
v_gene: TRBV7-2; d_gene: TRBD2; j_gene: TRBJ2-4; abundance: -; CDR3nt: TGTGCCAGCAGCTTTACCCTAGCGGGAGGGTTAGCCAAAAACATTCAGTACTTC; CDR3aa: CASSFTLAGGLAKNIQYF
v_gene: TRBV20-1; d_gene: -; j_gene: TRBJ2-3; abundance: -; CDR3nt: TGCAGTGCTAGTTTCGCAGATACGCAGTATTTT; CDR3aa: CSASFADTQYF
v_gene: TRBV7-9; d_gene: TRBD2; j_gene: TRBJ2-5; abundance: -; CDR3nt: TGTGCCAGCAGCTCGGGCGGGGGGGGCCAAGAGACCCAGTACTTC; CDR3aa: CASSSGGGGQETQYF
v_gene: TRBV4-2; d_gene: TRBD1; j_gene: TRBJ1-1; abundance: -; CDR3nt: TGTGCCAGCAGCCAACCCCGAGGGGGCGCAGAAGCTTTCTTT; CDR3aa: CASSQPRGGAEAFF
v_gene: TRBV7-9; d_gene: TRBD1; j_gene: TRBJ1-5; abundance: -; CDR3nt: TGTGCCAGCAGCTTAGGGGACAGGCGATTCCCACAGCCCCAGCATTTT; CDR3aa: CASSLGDRRFPQPQHF
v_gene: TRBV18; d_gene: TRBD1; j_gene: TRBJ1-2; abundance: -; CDR3nt: TGTGCCAGCTCACCCCTGGGACAGCAATCTAACTATGGCTACACCTTC; CDR3aa: CASSPLGQQSNYGYTF
v_gene: TRBV19; d_gene: TRBD1; j_gene: TRBJ1-6; abundance: -; CDR3nt: TGTGCCAGTAAGGGACAGTTGAATTCACCCCTCCACTTT; CDR3aa: CASKGQLNSPLHF
v_gene: TRBV7-6; d_gene: TRBD2; j_gene: TRBJ2-1; abundance: -; CDR3nt: TGTGCCAGCAGCTCCCCCGTAATTGGGAGCGGGAGGTTCTACAATGAGCAGTTCTTC; CDR3aa: CASSSPVIGSGRFYNEQFF
v_gene: TRBV6-5; d_gene: -; j_gene: TRBJ1-3; abundance: -; CDR3nt: TGTGCCAGCAGTTTCAACAGGGTCTCTGGAAACACCATATATTTT; CDR3aa: CASSFNRVSGNTIYF
v_gene: TRBV9; d_gene: -; j_gene: TRBJ1-3; abundance: few; CDR3nt: TGTGCCAGCCTGGGACCACACTTATCTGGAAACACCATATATTTT; CDR3aa: CASLGPHLSGNTIYF
v_gene: TRBV9; d_gene: -; j_gene: TRBJ2-3; abundance: -; CDR3nt: TGTGCCAGCAGCGAAGCCCACAGGGCAGATACGCAGTATTTT; CDR3aa: CASSEAHRADTQYF
v_gene: TRBV7-6; d_gene: -; j_gene: TRBJ2-5; abundance: -; CDR3nt: TGTGCCAGCAGTCCCTACCAAGAGACCCAGTACTTC; CDR3aa: CASSPYQETQYF
v_gene: TRBV18; d_gene: -; j_gene: TRBJ2-2; abundance: -; CDR3nt: TGTGCCAGCTCACCTCAAAGGCAATCGAACACCGGGGAGCTGTTTTTT; CDR3aa: CASSPQRQSNTGELFF
v_gene: TRBV11-3; d_gene: -; j_gene: TRBJ1-2; abundance: -; CDR3nt: TGTGCCAGCAGTTCCGGACAGAGCCTCTATGGCTACACCTTC; CDR3aa: CASSSGQSLYGYTF
v_gene: TRBV19; d_gene: -; j_gene: TRBJ2-1; abundance: once; CDR3nt: TGTGCCAGTAGTATGGGACTTGACAATGAGCAGTTCTTC; CDR3aa: CASSMGLDNEQFF
v_gene: TRBV7-2; d_gene: -; j_gene: TRBJ1-5; abundance: -; CDR3nt: TGTGCCAGCAGGATGTCAGGGGAGGGATATCAGCCCCAGCATTTT; CDR3aa: CASRMSGEGYQPQHF
v_gene: TRBV5-1; d_gene: -; j_gene: TRBJ1-1; abundance: -; CDR3nt: TGCGCCAGCAGCTTGAGGTCGAACACTGAAGCTTTCTTT; CDR3aa: CASSLRSNTEAFF
v_gene: TRBV5-1; d_gene: TRBD1; j_gene: TRBJ1-4; abundance: once; CDR3nt: TGCGCCAGCAGCACCGGGACAGGGGGAACTAATGAAAAACTGTTTTTT; CDR3aa: CASSTGTGGTNEKLFF
v_gene: TRBV30; d_gene: -; j_gene: TRBJ1-3; abundance: once; CDR3nt: TGTGCCTGGATTAAAGGACCTGGAAACACCATATATTTT; CDR3aa: CAWIKGPGNTIYF
v_gene: TRBV19; d_gene: -; j_gene: TRBJ1-5; abundance: -; CDR3nt: TGTGCCAGTAGTCGGGGGATTGGGCAGCCCCAGCATTTT; CDR3aa: CASSRGIGQPQHF
v_gene: TRBV10-2; d_gene: -; j_gene: TRBJ2-3; abundance: once; CDR3nt: TGCGCCAGCAGGGCCACCGCTAGCACAGATACGCAGTATTTT; CDR3aa: CASRATASTDTQYF
v_gene: TRBV12-3/TRBV12-4; d_gene: -; j_gene: TRBJ1-1; abundance: -; CDR3nt: TGTGCCAGCAGCCCCGTTTCCACTGAAGCTTTCTTT; CDR3aa: CASSPVSTEAFF
v_gene: TRBV3-1/TRBV3-2; d_gene: -; j_gene: TRBJ1-6; abundance: -; CDR3nt: TGTGCCAGCAGCCAAGATCTCGGGACGGAGAATTCACCCCTCCACTTT; CDR3aa: CASSQDLGTENSPLHF
v_gene: TRBV27; d_gene: -; j_gene: TRBJ2-1; abundance: -; CDR3nt: TGTGCCAGCAGTTTAGGAGATGAGCAGTTCTTC; CDR3aa: CASSLGDEQFF
v_gene: TRBV18; d_gene: -; j_gene: TRBJ1-1; abundance: -; CDR3nt: TGTGCCAGCTCACCACCCCGGGTAAGGAACACTGAAGCTTTCTTT; CDR3aa: CASSPPRVRNTEAFF
v_gene: TRBV30; d_gene: TRBD2; j_gene: TRBJ2-3; abundance: -; CDR3nt: TGTGCCTCACGACTAGCGGGGGGGCCAAGTACGCAGTATTTT; CDR3aa: CASRLAGGPSTQYF
v_gene: TRBV2; d_gene: -; j_gene: TRBJ2-2; abundance: -; CDR3nt: TGTGCCAGCAGGGGGGACCACACCGGGGAGCTGTTTTTT; CDR3aa: CASRGDHTGELFF
v_gene: TRBV24-1; d_gene: TRBD2; j_gene: TRBJ2-1; abundance: -; CDR3nt: TGTGCCACCAGTGATTCTCCCGGACTAGCGGGAAACTACAATGAGCAGTTCTTC; CDR3aa: CATSDSPGLAGNYNEQFF
v_gene: TRBV10-3; d_gene: -; j_gene: TRBJ1-3; abundance: once; CDR3nt: TGTGCCATCAGTGAAGCGCTCTCTGGAAACACCATATATTTT; CDR3aa: CAISEALSGNTIYF
v_gene: TRBV28; d_gene: -; j_gene: TRBJ1-6; abundance: -; CDR3nt: TGTGCCAGCAGTCCGGGACCCTATAATTCACCCCTCCACTTT; CDR3aa: CASSPGPYNSPLHF
v_gene: TRBV2; d_gene: TRBD2; j_gene: TRBJ2-2; abundance: -; CDR3nt: TGTGCCAGCAGTGAAGGGCTAGCGGGGACCGGGGAGCTGTTTTTT; CDR3aa: CASSEGLAGTGELFF
v_gene: TRBV11-2; d_gene: TRBD1; j_gene: TRBJ1-3; abundance: -; CDR3nt: TGTGCCAGCAGCCTGACAGGGTGGAACACCATATATTTT; CDR3aa: CASSLTGWNTIYF
v_gene: TRBV12-3/TRBV12-4; d_gene: -; j_gene: TRBJ1-1; abundance: -; CDR3nt: TGTGCCAGCAGTTTCCCAGGGACTGAAGCTTTCTTT; CDR3aa: CASSFPGTEAFF
v_gene: TRBV2; d_gene: -; j_gene: TRBJ1-2; abundance: -; CDR3nt: TGTGCCAGCAGTGATCAGGGTAACTATGGCTACACCTTC; CDR3aa: CASSDQGNYGYTF
v_gene: TRBV2; d_gene: -; j_gene: TRBJ2-1; abundance: -; CDR3nt: TGTGCCAGCAGTGAAGCGCTCGGGTTGCGCCTACCGAGCTCCTACAATGAGCAGTTCTTC; CDR3aa: CASSEALGLRLPSSYNEQFF
v_gene: TRBV5-4; d_gene: -; j_gene: TRBJ1-1; abundance: -; CDR3nt: TGTGCCAGCAGCTTCCCCCTGAACACTGAAGCTTTCTTT; CDR3aa: CASSFPLNTEAFF
v_gene: TRBV7-2; d_gene: TRBD1; j_gene: TRBJ2-3; abundance: -; CDR3nt: TGTGCCAGCAGCCCTCAGACAGGGGCGGCAGATACGCAGTATTTT; CDR3aa: CASSPQTGAADTQYF
v_gene: TRBV4-1; d_gene: -; j_gene: TRBJ2-1; abundance: -; CDR3nt: TGCGCCAGCAGCCATGCTGATGGACTTGAGCAGTTCTTC; CDR3aa: CASSHADGLEQFF
v_gene: TRBV21-1; d_gene: -; j_gene: TRBJ2-1; abundance: few; CDR3nt: TGTGCCAGCCGTCACCTCGGCTCCTACAATGAGCAGTTCTTC; CDR3aa: CASRHLGSYNEQFF
v_gene: TRBV19; d_gene: TRBD1; j_gene: TRBJ2-7; abundance: few; CDR3nt: TGTGCCAGTAGTATCGTACAGGGGTCCTACGAGCAGTACTTC; CDR3aa: CASSIVQGSYEQYF